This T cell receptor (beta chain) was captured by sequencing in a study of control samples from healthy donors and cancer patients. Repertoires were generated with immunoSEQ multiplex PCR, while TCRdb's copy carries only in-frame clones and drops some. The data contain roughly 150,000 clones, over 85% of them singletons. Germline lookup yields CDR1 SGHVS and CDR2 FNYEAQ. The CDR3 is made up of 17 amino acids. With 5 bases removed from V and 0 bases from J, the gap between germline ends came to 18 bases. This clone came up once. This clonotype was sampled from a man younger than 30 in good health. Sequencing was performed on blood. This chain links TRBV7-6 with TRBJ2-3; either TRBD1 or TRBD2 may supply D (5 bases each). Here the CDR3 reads CASSPLVRGPSTDTQYF. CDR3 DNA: TGTGCCAGCAGCCCTCTGGTACGGGGACCTAGCACAGATACGCAGTATTTT.